This T cell receptor beta chain originates from a study of PD-1 blockade in classical Hodgkin lymphoma. Trimming at V came to 6 bases and at J to 6 bases, leaving 7 bases not matched to a gene. This CDR3 contains 13 residues. Germline V gene lookup returns CDR1 MNHEY and CDR2 SMNVEV (reference sequence). Using immunoSEQ multiplex PCR, the repertoire was profiled, and TCRdb retains in-frame clones only, with some absent. The table shows approximately 47,000 clones, with about nine tenths occurring only once. Time point meaning: newly diagnosed, previously untreated cHL patient sample. The authors used newly diagnosed, untreated classical Hodgkin lymphoma PBMCs as comparison.

This TCR derives from a human donor with classical Hodgkin lymphoma. The gene calls are TRBV27 and TRBJ1-2, with 7 nucleotides matching TRBD1. The sequenced sample was peripheral blood mononuclear cells (PBMCs). The chain's CDR3 is CASRRTGVDGYTF. The CDR3 DNA sequence: TGTGCCAGCAGGCGGACAGGAGTAGATGGCTACACCTTC.